Listed below are T cell receptor beta chains from one sample, sequenced in a study of blood T cell repertoires in COVID-19. TCRdb's table, derived via immunoSEQ multiplex PCR, lists solely in-frame clones and lacks some. The data hold around 150,000 clones, with around 87% observed a single time. The sample comprised peripheral blood. Receptors originate from a woman aged 60 to 75 with active COVID-19. CDR3s include the opening cysteine and the closing phenylalanine or tryptophan.

>TRBJ1-5|TRBV2
CASSDWGGNQPQHF
>TRBJ2-3|TRBV7-9
CASSLARTGLGTDTQYF
>TRBJ2-5|TRBV6-2/TRBV6-3
CASSYGGTGKETQYF
>TRBJ2-1|TRBV28
CASSSAGEQFF
>TRBJ2-5|TRBV28
CASSLTRSEAALEETQYF
>TRBJ1-5|TRBV4-2
CASSQGQGINQPQHF
>TRBJ2-1|TRBV27
CASSSRLAGSSYNEQFF
>TRBJ2-7|TRBV6-5
CASAEAWGDEQYF
>TRBJ2-7|TRBV4-2
CASSLGLAGAHEQYF
>TRBJ2-2|TRBV3-1/TRBV3-2
CASSQDLTASTGELFF
>TRBJ2-5|TRBV3-1/TRBV3-2
CASSQDRTSGRSGETQYF
>TRBJ2-1|TRBV5-4
CASSLGQGIYNEQFF
>TRBJ2-7|TRBV5-1
CASSAGVGYEQYF
>TRBJ2-5|TRBV7-2
CASSPPVRGATQYF
>TRBJ1-2|TRBV5-1
CASSPDSYGYTF
>TRBJ2-5|TRBV4-2
CASSQENTAQETQYF
>TRBJ2-3|TRBV30
CAWSKDGRATDTQYF
>TRBJ2-1|TRBV6-2/TRBV6-3
CASSPLSGRAGEQFF
>TRBJ2-3|TRBV2
CASNGGRSLLNTQYF
>TRBJ2-1|TRBV7-3
CASSVLSGTYNEQFF
>TRBJ2-5|TRBV19
CASSSGAQETQYF
>TRBJ2-3|TRBV9
CASTRLSKGDTDTQYF
>TRBJ2-7|TRBV6-5
CASVSGASSYEQYF
>TRBJ1-5|TRBV5-1
CASSLTGGPTSNQPQHF
>TRBJ1-1|TRBV5-6
CASSLAGGRGTEAFF
>TRBJ2-3|TRBV28
CASSWTGGVEGTDTQYF
>TRBJ2-5|TRBV29-1
CSAGQSEETQYF
>TRBJ2-7|TRBV18
CASSPPLSGGAYEQYF
>TRBJ1-3|TRBV25-1
CASSPRGNSGNTIYF
>TRBJ2-3|TRBV5-1
CASSLARTGVADTQYF
>TRBJ2-5|TRBV20-1
CSAADGDQYF
>TRBJ2-3|TRBV4-3
CASSQGGGGSRTDTQYF
>TRBJ1-5|TRBV4-3
CASSPDSYSNQPQHF
>TRBJ2-2|TRBV11-2
CASSLGRGTGELFF
>TRBJ1-5|TRBV28
CASSPGTGIQPQHF
>TRBJ2-7|TRBV7-6
CASSLAVWTSGRRYEQYF
>TRBJ2-7|TRBV6-5
CASSRTTHNYEQYF
>TRBJ2-7|TRBV6-5
CASSYLASGISEQYF
>TRBJ2-1|TRBV3-1/TRBV3-2
CASSHHDSSGEQFF
>TRBJ2-1|TRBV24-1
CATSDANPGLAGGGYGYNEQFF
>TRBJ1-4|TRBV4-1
CASSQARGGATNEKLFF
>TRBJ2-1|TRBV7-2
CASSPGLEHNEQFF
>TRBJ1-2|TRBV5-1
CASSLSSGQALYGYTF
>TRBJ2-3|TRBV7-9
CASSLVFFDTQYF
>TRBJ2-3|TRBV9
CASSPGSIRTDTQYF
>TRBJ2-3|TRBV5-8
CASSFDRSGTAPDTQYF